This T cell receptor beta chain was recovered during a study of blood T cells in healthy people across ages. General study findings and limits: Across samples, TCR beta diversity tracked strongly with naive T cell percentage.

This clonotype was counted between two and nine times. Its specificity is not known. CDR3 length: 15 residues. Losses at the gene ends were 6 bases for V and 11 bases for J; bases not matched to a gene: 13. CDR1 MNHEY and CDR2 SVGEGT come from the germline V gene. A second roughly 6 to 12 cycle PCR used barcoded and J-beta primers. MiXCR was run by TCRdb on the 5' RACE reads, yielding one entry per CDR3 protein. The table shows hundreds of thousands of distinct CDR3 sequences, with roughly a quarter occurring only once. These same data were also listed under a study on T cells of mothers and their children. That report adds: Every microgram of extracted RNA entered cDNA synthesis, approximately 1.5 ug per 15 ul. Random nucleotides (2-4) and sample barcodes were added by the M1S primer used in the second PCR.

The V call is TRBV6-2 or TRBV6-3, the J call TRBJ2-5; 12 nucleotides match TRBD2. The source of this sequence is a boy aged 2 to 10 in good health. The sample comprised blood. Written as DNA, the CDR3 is TGTGCCAGCAGCCAAAGTCCGGGACTAGCGGGTGAGCAGTACTTC. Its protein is CASSQSPGLAGEQYF.